These 18 T cell receptor beta chains share one sample of origin, sequenced in a study of graft-versus-host responses after intestinal transplantation. The repertoire was sequenced with immunoSEQ multiplex PCR; TCRdb's copy has only in-frame clones and lacks some. The sample lists 25,000 to 35,000 clones, around 85% occurring once. These receptors' antigens are unknown. Material: unstimulated CD8+ T cells sorted from spleen or lymph node cells, obtained before intestinal transplant. These receptor sequences come from a human donor who received an intestinal transplant.

The chain couples TRBV7-8 to TRBJ2-1; a possible D gene is TRBD1 (5 bases). The CDR3 extends over 14 amino acids. The V gene's germline CDR1 is SGHVS and CDR2 FQNEAQ. V lost 5 bases and J 4 bases, leaving 12 bases between the germline ends. CDR3 amino acids: CASSQGTAYNEQFF. The CDR3 DNA sequence: TGTGCCAGCAGCCAGGGCACAGCTTACAATGAGCAGTTCTTC.

This clone has just one count. The rearrangement uses TRBV5-6 and TRBJ1-6, with a tentative D call TRBD1 (6 bases). Trimming pared 0 bases from V and 8 bases from J, leaving 9 bases between. Germline CDR1 and CDR2: SGHDT and YYEEEE. CDR3 length: 14 residues. CDR3 DNA: TGTGCCAGCAGCTTGGCGACAGGATATTCACCCCTCCACTTT. Its protein is CASSLATGYSPLHF. Together with reference TRBV5-6 and TRBJ1-6, the CDR3 gives the full variable domain: DAGVTQSPTHLIKTRGQQVTLRCSPKSGHDTVSWYQQALGQGPQFIFQYYEEEERQRGNFPDRFSGHQFPNYSSELNVNALLLGDSALYLCASSLATGYSPLHFGNGTRLTVT.

The rearrangement joins TRBV7-8 to TRBJ1-2; weak D call: TRBD1 (6 bases). The CDR3 extends over 16 amino acids. Germline CDR1 and CDR2: SGHVS and FQNEAQ. V lost 5 bases and J lost 0, with 16 bases in between. The CDR3 bases are TGTGCCAGCAGCCCCACGGGGCAGGGGCCTAACTATGGCTACACCTTC. Translated, it gives CASSPTGQGPNYGYTF.

The sample holds a few counts of this clone. The chain has TRBV4-1 and TRBJ1-6; tentative D call: TRBD1 (6 bases). Germline CDR1 reads MGHRA; CDR2 reads YSYEKL. The CDR3 is 16 amino acids. V was clipped by 1 base and J by 7 bases, with 14 bases between them. The CDR3 reads CASSQGEGHTNSPLHF. CDR3 in DNA: TGCGCCAGCAGCCAAGGAGAGGGACACACCAATTCACCCCTCCACTTT.

The rearrangement joins TRBV9 to TRBJ2-7, with D possibly matching TRBD2 (6 bases). This CDR3 comprises 15 residues. V was pared by 3 bases and J by 6 bases, with 19 bases between. Germline V gene lookup returns CDR1 SGDLS and CDR2 YYNGEE. CDR3 protein: CASSEGGPLLSEQYF. The DNA of the CDR3 is TGTGCCAGCAGCGAGGGAGGCCCTCTGCTGAGCGAGCAGTACTTC.

This rearrangement joins TRBV7-9 to TRBJ2-1, with 9 nucleotides matching TRBD1. The CDR3 totals 17 residues. V dropped 3 bases and J dropped 0; count of bases not matched to a gene: 6. CDR1 SEHNR and CDR2 FQNEAQ come from the germline V gene (reference sequence). The CDR3: CASSLDMDRGSYNEQFF. The CDR3 DNA reads as TGTGCCAGCAGCTTGGACATGGACAGGGGCTCCTACAATGAGCAGTTCTTC.

This chain links TRBV6-6 with TRBJ2-7; TRBD1 aligns across 11 bases. CDR3 size: 16 residues. The junction had 4 bases not matched to a gene; V was cut back by 1 base and J by 2 bases. Germline CDR1 and CDR2: MNHNY and SVGAGI (reference sequence). As DNA, the CDR3 is TGTGCCAGCAGTTACTGGCCGGGACAGGGGGCCTACGAGCAGTACTTC. This translates into CASSYWPGQGAYEQYF.

The genes are TRBV28 and TRBJ1-5, with 9 bases aligning to TRBD1. CDR1 and CDR2 (germline): MDHEN, SYDVKM. V dropped 6 bases and J dropped 6; count of bases not matched to a gene: 6. This CDR3 region has 14 residues. CDR3 in DNA: TGTGCCAGCAGCCCAGGACAGGGGAGTCAGCCCCAGCATTTT. Its protein product is CASSPGQGSQPQHF.

The chain uses TRBV6-4 and TRBJ2-5, with 11 bases that match TRBD2. V shed 7 bases and J 3 bases; nucleotides not matched to a gene: 7. The CDR3 runs to 15 residues. Germline V gene sequence: CDR1 MRHNA, CDR2 SNTAGT. The CDR3 DNA is TGTGCCAGCACCCCACTAGCGGGGGTAAAAGAGACCCAGTACTTC. This encodes CASTPLAGVKETQYF.

The J gene is TRBJ2-5, the V gene TRBV11-2; D gene unclear. The V end lost 2 bases, the J end lost 5 bases, and 12 bases lay between the germline ends. The CDR3 extends over 14 amino acids. The germline V gene has CDR1 SGHAT and CDR2 FQNNGV. CDR3 protein: CASSLIPGIETQYF. In DNA form, the CDR3 reads TGTGCCAGCAGCTTAATCCCAGGTATCGAGACCCAGTACTTC.

V and J are TRBV7-2 and TRBJ2-7; D perhaps matches TRBD1 (6 bases). The CDR3 contains 15 residues. CDR1 and CDR2 (germline): SGHTA, FQGNSA. The V gene lost 5 bases and the J gene lost 3 bases, with 17 bases spanning the gap. The CDR3 DNA is TGTGCCAGCAGCCCCCGGACAGAAACCTACTACGAGCAGTACTTC. As protein: CASSPRTETYYEQYF.

The V call is TRBV11-2, the J call TRBJ2-1; the match to TRBD2 covers 10 bases. Germline V gene data show CDR1 as SGHAT and CDR2 as FQNNGV. The CDR3 has 19 amino acids. With V trimmed by 5 bases and J by 2 bases, 15 bases remained unmatched. CDR3 in amino acids: CASSITSLGLAEPYNEQFF. CDR3 coding DNA: TGTGCCAGCAGCATCACGTCTCTCGGACTAGCGGAACCCTACAATGAGCAGTTCTTC.

This rearrangement joins TRBV9 to TRBJ1-1, with D possibly TRBD1 on 5 matching bases. CDR3 size: 13 residues. Germline V CDR1 and CDR2: SGDLS, YYNGEE. V gave up 3 bases and J gave up 4 bases, with 10 bases separating them. CDR3 nucleotide sequence: TGTGCCAGCAGCGGCGGGGCCGGCACTGAAGCTTTCTTT. Amino acid sequence: CASSGGAGTEAFF.

J is TRBJ2-3 and V is TRBV14, with 8 bases identical to TRBD2. Germline V lookup: CDR1 SGHDN, CDR2 FVKESK. The ends lost 3 bases at V and 9 bases at J; junction bases unmatched: 5. The CDR3 runs to 13 residues. As DNA, the CDR3 is TGTGCCAGCAGCCAGACTAGCGACCGAACGCAGTATTTT. This encodes CASSQTSDRTQYF.

J is TRBJ2-2 and V is TRBV5-1; D remains ambiguous. V lost 3 bases and J 4 bases, leaving 13 bases between the germline ends. This CDR3 is 15 amino acids long. The germline V gene has CDR1 SGHRS and CDR2 YFSETQ. Written as DNA, the CDR3 is TGCGCCAGCAGCTCTACACCGGCGGTCACCGGGGAGCTGTTTTTT. This translates into CASSSTPAVTGELFF.

This sequence joins TRBV27 and TRBJ1-1; D perhaps matches TRBD1 (5 bases). The germline CDR1 and CDR2 sequences are MNHEY and SMNVEV (reference sequence). The CDR3 runs to 13 residues. V was shortened by 6 bases and J by 1 base, with 9 bases between the two germline ends. The CDR3: CASSWGGNTEAFF. DNA for the CDR3: TGTGCCAGCAGCTGGGGGGGGAACACTGAAGCTTTCTTT.

This clone has a handful of counts. The chain is built from TRBV11-2 and TRBJ2-3; D is perhaps TRBD1 (5 bases). Germline CDR1 and CDR2: SGHAT and FQNNGV. The CDR3 length is 15 residues. The V end lost 2 bases, the J end lost 6 bases, and 15 bases lay between the germline ends. The CDR3 DNA is TGTGCCAGCAGCTTATGGGGCAGGAAAGAGGATACGCAGTATTTT. This translates into CASSLWGRKEDTQYF.

The rearrangement joins TRBV9 to TRBJ2-3; 9 bases agree with TRBD1. This CDR3 comprises 14 residues. The germline V gene has CDR1 SGDLS and CDR2 YYNGEE. J lost 5 bases, V lost 7 bases, and 8 bases had no gene match. The CDR3 DNA is TGTGCCAGCTCCCACAGGGGGCAGGAAGATACGCAGTATTTT. It encodes CASSHRGQEDTQYF.